This entry lists 5 T cell receptor beta chains sequenced from one sample in a study of graft-versus-host responses after intestinal transplantation. Profiled with immunoSEQ multiplex PCR; TCRdb holds only in-frame clones, not every one. In the table there are almost 85,000 clones, 75% to 95% of which are singletons. Their recognized antigens are unknown. This specimen was unstimulated CD4+ T cells sorted from spleen or lymph node cells, taken before intestinal transplant. These receptors were taken from a human donor who received an intestinal transplant.

The rearrangement links TRBV5-1 to TRBJ1-1, with 7 bases matching TRBD1. Trimming cost V 0 bases and J 1 base; bases outside gene matches: 3. The CDR3 has 15 residues. Germline V gene sequence: CDR1 SGHRS, CDR2 YFSETQ. The CDR3 DNA reads TGCGCCAGCAGCTTGGCCGGGGACAGGAACACTGAAGCTTTCTTT. Its protein product is CASSLAGDRNTEAFF.

The J gene is TRBJ1-3, the V gene TRBV7-2, with D possibly matching TRBD1 (5 bases). The CDR3 loop spans 13 amino acids. From germline, CDR1 is SGHTA and CDR2 FQGNSA. V was trimmed by 4 bases and J by 8 bases, leaving 12 bases between them. CDR3 sequence: CASSYPEGHTIYF. In DNA form, the CDR3 reads TGTGCCAGCAGCTACCCGGAGGGGCACACCATATATTTT.

The genes are TRBV6-5 and TRBJ1-1; D gene uncertain. The CDR3 is made up of 12 amino acids. Germline loops: CDR1 MNHEY, CDR2 SVGAGI. The V end lost 2 bases, the J end lost 4 bases, and 5 bases lay between the germline ends. The CDR3 coding sequence is TGTGCCAGCAGTTACGGCGGCACTGAAGCTTTCTTT. Its protein product is CASSYGGTEAFF.

This clone appeared once. Here the CDR3 reads CASSPLRSAVTQYF. In DNA, the CDR3 is TGTGCCAGCAGCCCCCTCAGGTCCGCAGTTACGCAGTATTTT. The chain links TRBV7-2 to TRBJ2-3; D is ambiguous. Trimming removed 5 bases at V and 8 bases at J, with 17 bases between. Per the germline V gene, CDR1 is SGHTA and CDR2 is FQGNSA. The CDR3 consists of 14 residues.

The chain employs TRBV2 and TRBJ2-1; TRBD2 matches 14 bases. The trim removed 7 bases at V and 2 bases at J, leaving 7 bases unmatched. Per germline, CDR1 SNHLY and CDR2 FYNNEI. This CDR3 has 17 residues. CDR3 DNA sequence: TGTGCCAGCACCCGGACTAGCGGGGGGCCTACCTACAATGAGCAGTTCTTC. Translation gives CASTRTSGGPTYNEQFF.